The 21 T cell receptor beta chains below were found in one sample sequenced in a study of blood T cells in healthy people across ages (dated by TCRdb to 2014 to 2015). The library was made by 5' RACE. Sequenced using an Illumina HiSeq 2500. A second about 7 to 12 cycle PCR used a sample-barcoded 5' primer and a J-beta primer mix. TCRdb's own reprocessing of the public reads used fastp at Q25 and MiXCR and kept productive beta chains. Duplicate CDR3 protein sequences are folded into a single record with the most common DNA and genes. Recorded for this sample are about 1.4 million distinct CDR3 sequences; roughly 60% of them occurred a single time. The ten largest account for over 5% of the sample. The sample consisted of blood. The receptor source for this set is a young man in good health.

This clonotype was seen just once. This rearrangement joins TRBV2 to TRBJ1-2, with D uncertain. The V and J ends lost 10 bases and 6 bases respectively, with 18 bases between them. CDR1 is SNHLY, CDR2 FYNNEI, per germline. The CDR3 contains 13 residues. CDR3 protein: CATGRGFENGYTF. The DNA for the CDR3 is TGTGCCACAGGACGCGGGTTTGAAAATGGCTACACCTTC.

This chain links TRBV2 with TRBJ1-1; no definite D call. This CDR3 spans 13 amino acids. The germline gives CDR1 SNHLY, CDR2 FYNNEI. V lost 7 bases, J lost 5 bases, and 14 bases lay in between. The CDR3 DNA reads as TGTGCCAGCAAGAACAGAAGAGAGACTGAAGCTTTCTTT. Translated: CASKNRRETEAFF.

The chain links TRBV11-2 to TRBJ2-5, with D maybe TRBD2 (6 bases). Germline-derived CDR1 and CDR2 are SGHAT and FQNNGV. Trimming pared 5 bases from V and 4 bases from J, leaving 14 bases between. This CDR3 is 14 amino acids long. CDR3 in DNA: TGTGCCAGCAGCGGATACGAGGGAGGAGAGACCCAGTACTTC. This translates into CASSGYEGGETQYF.

This clonotype was observed once. The CDR3 here is CASSKREGRTDTQYF. CDR3 sequence (DNA): TGTGCCAGCAGTAAGCGGGAGGGCCGCACAGATACGCAGTATTTT. The chain uses TRBV12-3 or TRBV12-4 and TRBJ2-3, with 10 bases identical to TRBD2. The CDR3 totals 15 residues. V shed 5 bases and J 1 base; nucleotides not matched to a gene: 3.

This clonotype has more than one count but fewer than ten. The rearrangement joins TRBV29-1 to TRBJ2-1; D ambiguous. This CDR3 is 11 amino acids long. Germline V CDR1 and CDR2: SQVTM, ANQGSEA. V lost 2 bases and J 7 bases, leaving 6 bases between the germline ends. This CDR3 reads CSVETLNEQFF. The CDR3 DNA reads TGCAGCGTTGAAACATTGAATGAGCAGTTCTTC.

CDR3 region: CASSQESLAGGSETQYF. The CDR3 bases are TGTGCCAGCAGCCAAGAATCGCTAGCGGGGGGCTCAGAGACCCAGTACTTC. The V and J genes are TRBV4-2 and TRBJ2-5; 11 bases agree with TRBD2. The CDR3 is made up of 17 amino acids. CDR1 and CDR2 (germline): LGHNA, YNFKEQ. After removal of 0 bases from V and 4 bases from J, the junction contained 7 bases not matched to a gene.

This clonotype was seen a handful of times. The rearrangement links TRBV7-6 to TRBJ2-3; 13 nucleotides match TRBD2. V lost 5 bases to trimming and J lost 2 bases; unmatched junction nucleotides: 4. CDR3 size: 16 residues. Germline V CDR1 and CDR2: SGHVS, FNYEAQ. The DNA of the CDR3 is TGTGCCAGCAGCCCGACTAGCGGGGGGCACACAGATACGCAGTATTTT. This sequence encodes CASSPTSGGHTDTQYF.

This chain connects TRBV12-3 or TRBV12-4 to TRBJ2-4, with unresolved D. The CDR3 is 14 amino acids. The V and J ends lost 1 base and 5 bases respectively, with 9 bases between them. The DNA for the CDR3 is TGTGCCAGCAGTTTAGGCAAGTGGGAAAACATTCAGTACTTC. This gives the protein CASSLGKWENIQYF.

The chain joins TRBV11-2 to TRBJ2-3; D is perhaps TRBD1 (6 bases). The germline gives CDR1 SGHAT, CDR2 FQNNGV. The CDR3 is made up of 15 amino acids. V was cut by 6 bases and J by 3 bases, with 16 bases left in between. CDR3 region: CASRSRDKGTDTQYF. The CDR3, as DNA: TGTGCCAGCAGATCCCGGGACAAGGGGACAGATACGCAGTATTTT.

V and J are TRBV6-2 or TRBV6-3 and TRBJ2-1; TRBD2 aligns across 9 bases. The CDR3 has 15 amino acids. Germline assignment: CDR1 MNHEY and CDR2 SVGEGT. Unmatched junction bases numbered 11, after V lost 5 bases and J lost 9 bases. This CDR3 reads CASSLAGKQHGEQFF. CDR3 coding DNA: TGTGCCAGCAGTCTAGCGGGGAAACAACATGGTGAGCAGTTCTTC.

The J gene is TRBJ1-1, the V gene TRBV20-1; D gene unclear. Germline CDR1 reads DFQATT; CDR2 reads SNEGSKA (reference sequence). The CDR3 consists of 13 residues. Trimming took off 5 bases at V and 1 base at J, with 11 bases between the two ends. In nucleotides, the CDR3 is TGCAGTGCTGAGAGACGGAGGAACACTGAAGCTTTCTTT. Translating it yields CSAERRRNTEAFF.

CDR3: CASSLTGPLINEQFF. The CDR3 DNA follows: TGCGCCAGCAGCTTGACAGGGCCCCTCATTAATGAGCAGTTCTTC. The gene calls are TRBV5-1 and TRBJ2-1, with D perhaps TRBD1 (6 bases). This CDR3 contains 15 residues. V was shortened by 1 base and J by 7 bases, with 15 bases between the two germline ends. Per germline, CDR1 SGHRS and CDR2 YFSETQ.

This clonotype was counted a few times. The chain joins TRBV29-1 to TRBJ2-2; 7 bases agree with TRBD1. From germline, CDR1 is SQVTM and CDR2 ANQGSEA. The CDR3 consists of 14 residues. V shed 5 bases and J 1 base; nucleotides not matched to a gene: 4. The CDR3 sequence: CSVTRTGNTGELFF. The CDR3 DNA follows: TGCAGCGTTACTCGGACAGGGAACACCGGGGAGCTGTTTTTT.

The V call is TRBV6-2 or TRBV6-3, the J call TRBJ2-7, with D possibly called TRBD1 or TRBD2 (5 bases each). Germline V gene sequence: CDR1 MNHEY, CDR2 SVGEGT. The CDR3 has 13 amino acids. Trimming shortened V by 8 bases and J by 7 bases, and 18 bases separated the two germline ends. CDR3 amino acids: CASSSRGKGEQYF. CDR3 bases: TGTGCCAGCTCAAGTCGGGGCAAAGGGGAGCAGTACTTC.

This clonotype was detected a few times. V gene TRBV27 combines with J gene TRBJ2-7; the match to TRBD2 covers 12 bases. The CDR3 is made up of 17 amino acids. CDR1 and CDR2 from the germline V gene are MNHEY and SMNVEV (reference sequence). V shed 5 bases, J shed 3 bases, and the junction held 11 bases outside the gene matches. Written as DNA, the CDR3 is TGTGCCAGCAGTCCCCTCGCGACTAGCGGGGGTGGCTACGAGCAGTACTTC. Its translation is CASSPLATSGGGYEQYF.

J is TRBJ2-5 and V is TRBV20-1; TRBD2 matches at 9 bases. CDR1 is DFQATT, CDR2 SNEGSKA, per germline (reference sequence). The CDR3 runs to 14 residues. V trimming: 6 bases; J trimming: 1 base; junction bases outside the gene matches: 6. The CDR3 sequence is CSAPTSGLQETQYF. The CDR3, as DNA: TGCAGTGCGCCGACTAGCGGCCTCCAAGAGACCCAGTACTTC.

V and J are TRBV6-1 and TRBJ2-1; 7 nucleotides align to TRBD2. The DNA end is a closer match to TRBJ2-7, so the J assignment may be wrong. Per germline, CDR1 MNHNS and CDR2 SASEGT. This CDR3 spans 17 amino acids. The CDR3 region has the DNA TGTGCCAGCAGCCTAATAGCGGGTGAGAGCTCCTACAATGAGCAGTACTTC. Protein: CASSLIAGESSYNEQYF.

This clonotype was counted only a few times. The chain is built from TRBV29-1 and TRBJ2-2, with a weak D call TRBD1 (5 bases). Germline V gene sequence: CDR1 SQVTM, CDR2 ANQGSEA. This CDR3 has 12 amino acids. The V and J ends lost 5 bases and 3 bases respectively, with 7 bases between them. Written as DNA, the CDR3 is TGCAGCGTTAAACAGGACACCGGGGAGCTGTTTTTT. Translated, it gives CSVKQDTGELFF.

This clonotype has only one observation. The J gene is TRBJ2-3, the V gene TRBV12-3 or TRBV12-4; a weak D match, TRBD1 (5 bases). The CDR3 loop spans 15 amino acids. V shed 5 bases and J shed 2 bases, with 14 bases lying between them. The CDR3 nucleotides read TGTGCCAGCAGTGCTCTAGGGGAACTCACAGATACGCAGTATTTT. Its translation: CASSALGELTDTQYF.

V gene TRBV6-5 combines with J gene TRBJ1-1; possible D gene TRBD1, 5 bases. Germline-derived CDR1 and CDR2 are MNHEY and SVGAGI. The V end lost 0 bases, the J end lost 2 bases, and 19 bases lay between the germline ends. This CDR3 has 18 amino acids. CDR3 loop: CASSYSIAGFGANTEAFF. In DNA, the CDR3 is TGTGCCAGCAGTTACTCGATAGCAGGGTTTGGGGCCAACACTGAAGCTTTCTTT.

This chain uses TRBV6-1 with TRBJ1-2, with 7 positions matching TRBD1. The V gene's germline CDR1 is MNHNS and CDR2 SASEGT. With V trimmed by 2 bases and J by 8 bases, 5 bases remained unmatched. CDR3 length: 13 residues. The CDR3 DNA follows: TGTGCCAGCAGTGAAAGGGGGCGCGGGGGCTACACCTTC. This translates into CASSERGRGGYTF.